The 18 T cell receptor beta chains presented below share a single source sample, sequenced in a study of blood T cell repertoires in COVID-19 (dated by TCRdb to 2020 to 2021). Preparation of the library involved the immunoSEQ multiplex PCR assay. In its TCRdb copy, this immuneACCESS table keeps in-frame sequences only and misses some clones. Where compared with another copy, unresolved V genes explain less than half of these, and the others have no known cause. This sample comprises some 53,000 clones, roughly 87% of them detected only once. Roughly 15% of the sample is held by the ten biggest clonotypes. The sequenced sample was peripheral blood. These receptors were collected from a human donor with active COVID-19. The donor label of this sample is uncertain.

The chain uses TRBV2 and TRBJ2-6, with 8 bases that match TRBD1. Trimming removed 6 bases from V and 2 bases from J; junction bases left unmatched: 9. There are 17 residues in the CDR3. Per germline, CDR1 SNHLY and CDR2 FYNNEI. CDR3 sequence reads: CASRNDRGSAGANVLTF. CDR3 nucleotide sequence: TGTGCCAGCAGGAATGACAGGGGTTCGGCTGGGGCCAACGTCCTGACTTTC.

The rearrangement links TRBV11-1 to TRBJ2-5; 10 bases agree with TRBD2. After removal of 1 base from V and 4 bases from J, the junction contained 3 bases not matched to a gene. This CDR3 is 15 amino acids long. Germline CDR1 and CDR2: SGHAT and FQDESV (reference sequence). CDR3 loop: CASSLGASGGETQYF. The CDR3 nucleotides read TGTGCCAGCAGCTTAGGAGCTAGCGGGGGAGAGACCCAGTACTTC.

The chain combines TRBV5-1 with TRBJ2-4; weak D call: TRBD2 (5 bases). Germline assignment: CDR1 SGHRS and CDR2 YFSETQ. The germline V and J ends were trimmed by 4 bases and 1 base, with 15 bases remaining between them. The CDR3 is 16 amino acids. Here the CDR3 DNA reads TGCGCCAGCAGCATTGAGCATACGGGGGCCAAAAACATTCAGTACTTC. Translation gives CASSIEHTGAKNIQYF.

This clone was observed a single time. The rearrangement joins TRBV29-1 to TRBJ1-2, with TRBD1 matching 8 bases. After removal of 4 bases from V and 4 bases from J, the junction contained 5 bases not matched to a gene. This CDR3 comprises 13 residues. CDR1 SQVTM and CDR2 ANQGSEA come from the germline V gene. CDR3 sequence (DNA): TGCAGCGTTGGGACAGGGACTATCTATGGCTACACCTTC. Encoded protein: CSVGTGTIYGYTF.

This sequence joins TRBV4-3 and TRBJ2-4; 9 bases line up with TRBD1. V was clipped by 1 base and J by 16 bases; unmatched bases: 14. Germline values: CDR1 LGHNA, CDR2 YSLEER. The CDR3 sequence is 15 residues long. The CDR3 nucleotides are TGCGCCAGCAGCCAAGTCAGAAGCGCGGGACAGGGAAGTTACTTC. Its protein is CASSQVRSAGQGSYF.

The chain combines TRBV3-1 (or the pseudogene TRBV3-2) with TRBJ1-1; tentative D call: TRBD1 (5 bases). The V end was cut by 3 bases, the J end by 6 bases, with 17 bases between. The CDR3 covers 15 residues. CDR1 and CDR2 from the germline V gene are LGHDT and YNNKEL (reference sequence). The CDR3 DNA is TGTGCCAGCAGCCATGGGGGGTTGAGGGGTGCTGAAGCTTTCTTT. Its translation is CASSHGGLRGAEAFF.

J is TRBJ1-1 and V is TRBV5-8; no definite D call. Deletions cut 4 bases from V and 1 base from J, with 14 bases between. The CDR3 runs 15 residues. The germline CDR1 and CDR2 sequences are SGHTS and YDEGEE. The CDR3 DNA is TGTGCCAGCAGCCCCCGGGTCCGGGGGAACACTGAAGCTTTCTTT. Its translation is CASSPRVRGNTEAFF.

The V and J genes are TRBV9 and TRBJ2-3; 7 bases match TRBD1. Per the germline V gene, CDR1 is SGDLS and CDR2 is YYNGEE. The CDR3 has 16 amino acids. Losses at the gene ends were 3 bases for V and 1 base for J; bases not matched to a gene: 8. The CDR3 loop is CASSAGQAIGTDTQYF. CDR3 bases: TGTGCCAGCAGCGCCGGACAGGCGATAGGCACAGATACGCAGTATTTT.

This clone was observed a handful of times. This chain connects TRBV2 to TRBJ1-5, with 7 positions matching TRBD1. The CDR3 extends over 13 amino acids. V lost 6 bases to trimming and J lost 4 bases; unmatched junction nucleotides: 3. Germline assignment: CDR1 SNHLY and CDR2 FYNNEI. The CDR3 is CASRTGTNQPQHF. CDR3 bases: TGTGCCAGCAGGACAGGGACGAATCAGCCCCAGCATTTT.

The chain has TRBV6-5 and TRBJ1-5, with 9 bases matching TRBD1. From germline, CDR1 is MNHEY and CDR2 SVGAGI. The CDR3 runs to 15 residues. V trimming: 6 bases; J trimming: 1 base; junction bases outside the gene matches: 4. CDR3 sequence reads: CASRPDRGSNQPQHF. Written as DNA, the CDR3 is TGTGCCAGCAGGCCGGACAGGGGAAGCAATCAGCCCCAGCATTTT.

V usage is TRBV12-3 or TRBV12-4 and J usage is TRBJ2-3; 8 positions match TRBD2. The length of the CDR3 is 11 residues. The V gene end was trimmed by 8 bases and the J gene end by 14 bases; junction bases not matched to a gene: 9. This CDR3 is CASLGGALRYF. CDR3 in DNA: TGTGCCAGCCTCGGGGGGGCCTTGCGGTATTTT.

V and J are TRBV5-1 and TRBJ2-1; 11 bases are a match to TRBD2. The ends lost 2 bases at V and 9 bases at J; junction bases unmatched: 7. The germline V gene encodes CDR1 SGHRS and CDR2 YFSETQ. The CDR3 runs to 15 residues. CDR3 DNA: TGCGCCAGCAGCTTACGGACTAGCGGGTCAAGTGAGCAGTTCTTC. Translating it yields CASSLRTSGSSEQFF.

This clone is a singleton in its sample. The chain couples TRBV7-9 to TRBJ2-1, with TRBD1 identical over 9 bases. Germline loops: CDR1 SEHNR, CDR2 FQNEAQ (reference sequence). V trimming: 6 bases; J trimming: 7 bases; junction bases outside the gene matches: 10. CDR3 length equals 15 residues. The CDR3, as DNA: TGTGCCAGCAGTCGAACAGGGGGCGCGAGAAATGAGCAGTTCTTC. Protein sequence: CASSRTGGARNEQFF.

The chain employs TRBV18 and TRBJ2-1, with 10 nucleotides matching TRBD2. The CDR3 consists of 14 residues. Looked up from germline, CDR1 is KGHSH and CDR2 is LQKENI. V trimming: 3 bases; J trimming: 10 bases; junction bases outside the gene matches: 6. The CDR3 coding sequence is TGTGCCAGCTCACCTAGAGCGGGGGGGCACGAGCAGTTCTTC. Protein product: CASSPRAGGHEQFF. Using reference TRBV18 and TRBJ2-1 for the parts outside the CDR3, the full variable domain is NAGVMQNPRHLVRRRGQEARLRCSPMKGHSHVYWYRQLPEEGLKFMVYLQKENIIDESGMPKERFSAEFPKEGPSILRIQQVVRGDSAAYFCASSPRAGGHEQFFGPGTRLTVL.

The chain carries TRBV18 and TRBJ2-2, with 7 positions matching TRBD2. The germline gives CDR1 KGHSH, CDR2 LQKENI. The CDR3 loop spans 16 amino acids. The ends lost 3 bases at V and 4 bases at J; junction bases unmatched: 8. This chain's CDR3 is CASSPPGGLLTGELFF. In DNA, the CDR3 is TGTGCCAGCTCACCCCCGGGGGGTCTACTCACCGGGGAGCTGTTTTTT.

The chain is built from TRBV6-5 and TRBJ2-7; D is undetermined. The germline V and J ends were trimmed by 6 bases and 5 bases, with 20 bases remaining between them. The CDR3 spans 15 residues. Germline CDR1 reads MNHEY; CDR2 reads SVGAGI. CDR3 in amino acids: CASSLNPAIRHEQYF. The CDR3 DNA sequence: TGTGCCAGCAGCCTTAACCCGGCCATCAGGCACGAGCAGTACTTC.

This clone was recorded once. The chain uses TRBV5-4 and TRBJ1-3, with a possible D match to TRBD1 (6 bases). The germline V and J ends were trimmed by 2 bases and 0 bases, with 9 bases remaining between them. The CDR3 consists of 15 residues. Germline V gene sequence: CDR1 SGHNT, CDR2 YYREEE (reference sequence). The CDR3 region is CASSFDRNSGNTIYF. In DNA form, the CDR3 reads TGTGCCAGCAGCTTCGACAGGAACTCTGGAAACACCATATATTTT.

V is TRBV3-1 (or the pseudogene TRBV3-2) and J is TRBJ1-2; the D is unclear. The CDR3 runs 12 residues. Trimming removed 4 bases from V and 0 bases from J, with 3 bases in between. Germline V gives CDR1 LGHDT, CDR2 YNNKEL (reference sequence). The CDR3 bases are TGTGCCAGCAGCCCCGCTAACTATGGCTACACCTTC. Translation: CASSPANYGYTF.